A single sample is the source of the 8 T cell receptor beta chains below, sequenced in a study of shared clonotypes between healthy human individuals. Repertoires were generated with immunoSEQ multiplex PCR, while TCRdb's copy carries only in-frame clones and drops some. The sample shows more than 2,000,000 clones, approximately 95% of them seen only once. Sequencing used naive CD4+ T cells from PBMCs. Subset defined: CD45RA+ positively selected. The receptors stem from a man younger than 35 in good health. Some clones in this sample may be carry-over from other donors' samples.

The count of this clone is one. The V and J genes are TRBV5-1 and TRBJ2-1, with D tentatively TRBD2 (5 bases). The V gene's germline CDR1 is SGHRS and CDR2 YFSETQ. V dropped 3 bases and J dropped 0 bases, with 13 bases sitting between them. This CDR3 has 16 amino acids. Written as DNA, the CDR3 is TGCGCCAGCAGCTCCCAAGGCGGGTCCTCCTACAATGAGCAGTTCTTC. Its translation: CASSSQGGSSYNEQFF. The full variable domain, in which reference TRBV5-1 and TRBJ2-1 provide the parts outside the CDR3, is KAGVTQTPRYLIKTRGQQVTLSCSPISGHRSVSWYQQTPGQGLQFLFEYFSETQRNKGNFPGRFSGRQFSNSRSEMNVSTLELGDSALYLCASSSQGGSSYNEQFFGPGTRLTVL.

This clone was counted only a few times. The identical CDR3 is also encoded by other nucleotide sequences in the sample. The gene calls are TRBV5-1 and TRBJ2-3; unclear D gene. The CDR3 runs to 13 residues. Germline CDR1 SGHRS, CDR2 YFSETQ. V lost 0 bases, J lost 3 bases, and 5 bases lay in between. The DNA for the CDR3 is TGCGCCAGCAGCTTGGGAGGTACAGATACGCAGTATTTT. It translates to CASSLGGTDTQYF.

This chain uses TRBV27 with TRBJ2-7, with 10 positions matching TRBD1. Germline trimming cut 7 bases from V and 4 bases from J; bases unmatched to any gene: 4. The CDR3 runs to 13 residues. The germline V gene encodes CDR1 MNHEY and CDR2 SMNVEV (reference sequence). CDR3 sequence reads: CASTRGQGYEQYF. The CDR3 DNA is TGTGCCAGCACGCGGGGACAGGGGTACGAGCAGTACTTC.

The chain employs TRBV6-6 and TRBJ2-3, with D possibly matching TRBD2 (6 bases). Trimming took 0 bases from V and 14 from J, leaving 15 bases between them. Germline loops: CDR1 MNHNY, CDR2 SVGAGI (reference sequence). The CDR3 is 13 amino acids. The CDR3 DNA follows: TGTGCCAGCAGTTACTCGGATGGCGGGACGTGGTATTTT. It yields the protein CASSYSDGGTWYF.

CDR3 region: CASSPGTDNSPLHF. In nucleotides, the CDR3 is TGTGCCAGCAGCCCAGGGACAGATAATTCACCCCTCCACTTT. The V and J genes are TRBV7-9 and TRBJ1-6; 7 bases align to TRBD1. The CDR3 runs 14 residues. Losses at the gene ends were 5 bases for V and 5 bases for J; bases not matched to a gene: 3. Germline CDR1 and CDR2: SEHNR and FQNEAQ (reference sequence).

This chain uses TRBV5-1 with TRBJ2-5; D is unclear. Trimming took off 5 bases at V and 1 base at J, with 9 bases between the two ends. This CDR3 comprises 13 residues. From germline, CDR1 is SGHRS and CDR2 YFSETQ. The CDR3 loop is CASRRRSQETQYF. CDR3 nucleotides: TGCGCCAGCAGGAGGCGGAGCCAAGAGACCCAGTACTTC.

The sample holds a few counts of this clone. Other DNA sequences within the sample encode an identical CDR3. The rearrangement joins TRBV18 to TRBJ2-7; D not resolved. Trimming removed 0 bases from V and 1 base from J, with 4 bases in between. Germline V gives CDR1 KGHSH, CDR2 LQKENI. The CDR3 has 13 residues. The CDR3 protein is CASSPPGSYEQYF. The DNA of the CDR3 is TGTGCCAGCTCACCACCGGGTTCCTACGAGCAGTACTTC. Drawing the rest from reference TRBV18 and TRBJ2-7, the complete variable domain is NAGVMQNPRHLVRRRGQEARLRCSPMKGHSHVYWYRQLPEEGLKFMVYLQKENIIDESGMPKERFSAEFPKEGPSILRIQQVVRGDSAAYFCASSPPGSYEQYFGPGTRLTVT.

The V and J genes are TRBV12-5 and TRBJ1-1; tentative D call: TRBD1 (5 bases). Trimming removed 4 bases from V and 8 bases from J, with 14 bases in between. The CDR3 spans 13 residues. Germline V gene sequence: CDR1 LGHNT, CDR2 FRNRAP. For the CDR3, the DNA is TGTGCTAGTGGTTACGACGGGGGGTCGGAAGCTTTCTTT. It codes for CASGYDGGSEAFF.